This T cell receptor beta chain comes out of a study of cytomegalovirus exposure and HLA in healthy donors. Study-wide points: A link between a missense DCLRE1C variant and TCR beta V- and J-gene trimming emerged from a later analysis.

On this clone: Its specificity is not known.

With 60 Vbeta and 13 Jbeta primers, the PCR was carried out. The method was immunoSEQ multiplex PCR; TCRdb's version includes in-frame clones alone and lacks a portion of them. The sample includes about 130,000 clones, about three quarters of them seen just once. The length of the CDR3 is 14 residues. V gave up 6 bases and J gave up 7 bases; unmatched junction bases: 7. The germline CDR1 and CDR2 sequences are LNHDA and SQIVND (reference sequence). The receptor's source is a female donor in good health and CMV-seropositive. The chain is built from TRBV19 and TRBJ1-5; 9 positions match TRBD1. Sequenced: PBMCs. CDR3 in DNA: TGTGCCAGTAGCCGGGACAGGGTATCCCAGCCCCAGCATTTT. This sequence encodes CASSRDRVSQPQHF.